These 29 T cell receptor beta chains were sequenced from one sample in a study of OX40 agonist ivuxolimab in advanced cancers. The data were produced by immunoSEQ multiplex PCR, yet TCRdb's version contains in-frame clones alone and is incomplete. The sample lists 55,000 to 80,000 clones; 84% were seen once. This specimen was CD4+ or CD8+ T cells sorted from blood, taken in a trial of the OX40 agonist ivuxolimab. These receptors all stem from an adult with an advanced solid tumor such as melanoma, head and neck, liver or kidney cancer.

This clone was counted once. CDR3 sequence (DNA): TGTGCCAGCAGTTGGGGTGGGGGGGACACCAAAAACATTCAGTACTTC. Its translation: CASSWGGGDTKNIQYF. The chain has TRBV27 and TRBJ2-4, with a weak D call TRBD2 (7 bases). Per germline, CDR1 MNHEY and CDR2 SMNVEV (reference sequence). The CDR3 consists of 16 residues. Trimming removed 4 bases at V and 2 bases at J, with 15 bases between.

The rearrangement links TRBV4-2 to TRBJ1-4; tentatively, D is TRBD1 (5 bases). There are 14 residues in the CDR3. V lost 0 bases and J 8 bases, leaving 10 bases between the germline ends. Per the germline V gene, CDR1 is LGHNA and CDR2 is YNFKEQ. The CDR3 DNA sequence: TGTGCCAGCAGCCAAGAAGAGGGGAGGGAAAAACTGTTTTTT. It translates to CASSQEEGREKLFF.

The V call is TRBV7-3, the J call TRBJ2-1; the D gene could be TRBD1 or TRBD2 (5 bases each). V was shortened by 6 bases and J by 8 bases, with 17 bases between the two germline ends. The CDR3 contains 14 residues. The V gene's germline CDR1 is SGHTA and CDR2 FQGTGA. The CDR3: CASREWAGRDEQFF. CDR3 DNA: TGTGCCAGCAGAGAATGGGCAGGGCGGGATGAGCAGTTCTTC.

The rearrangement links TRBV14 to TRBJ1-1; D is ambiguous. The V end was cut by 1 base, the J end by 10 bases, with 13 bases between. CDR1 is SGHDN, CDR2 FVKESK, per germline. CDR3 size: 13 residues. In DNA, the CDR3 is TGTGCCAGCAGCCAAGTTTCTTTAGGGAGAGCTTTCTTT. It codes for CASSQVSLGRAFF.

In DNA, the CDR3 is TGTGCCAGCAGCGACCCGGGAGACGCTTTCTACGAGCAGTACTTC. This codes for CASSDPGDAFYEQYF. V and J are TRBV2 and TRBJ2-5; D is possibly TRBD2 (6 bases). TRBJ2-7 explains the end of the DNA better; the J call may be wrong. CDR3 length: 15 amino acids. In germline, CDR1 is SNHLY, CDR2 FYNNEI.

V is TRBV28 and J is TRBJ1-1; a possible D gene is TRBD1 (5 bases). V lost 6 bases and J 3 bases, leaving 20 bases between the germline ends. This CDR3 has 16 residues. CDR1 is MDHEN, CDR2 SYDVKM, per germline. CDR3: CASRRTGTRGDTEAFF. The DNA of the CDR3 is TGTGCCAGCAGACGAACCGGGACTCGGGGGGACACTGAAGCTTTCTTT.

The chain is built from TRBV16 and TRBJ2-2; D uncertain. The germline V gene has CDR1 KGHSY and CDR2 FQNENV. V lost 0 bases to trimming and J lost 0 bases, with 5 bases between them. The length of the CDR3 is 15 residues. This chain's CDR3 is CASSQSSTNTGELFF. In DNA form, the CDR3 reads TGTGCCAGCAGCCAATCGAGTACGAACACCGGGGAGCTGTTTTTT.

The chain is built from TRBV7-2 and TRBJ1-6; D not resolved. The CDR3 is made up of 18 amino acids. The germline V gene encodes CDR1 SGHTA and CDR2 FQGNSA. V dropped 4 bases and J dropped 7 bases, with 23 bases sitting between them. The CDR3 DNA sequence: TGTGCCAGCAGCTCACAGATACAGTCTTCGGTAAAAAATTCACCCCTCCACTTT. Protein: CASSSQIQSSVKNSPLHF. The variable domain in full, with the rest retrieved from reference TRBV7-2 and TRBJ1-6, is GAGVSQSPSNKVTEKGKDVELRCDPISGHTALYWYRQSLGQGLEFLIYFQGNSAPDKSGLPSDRFSAERTGGSVSTLTIQRTQQEDSAVYLCASSSQIQSSVKNSPLHFGNGTRLTVT.

Here the CDR3 DNA reads TGCAGCGCCCTCATGCGGGAGTATGGAAACACCATATATTTT. Translated: CSALMREYGNTIYF. The V gene is TRBV29-1, the J gene TRBJ1-3; D gene unclear. CDR3 length equals 14 residues. Germline V CDR1 and CDR2: SQVTM, ANQGSEA. V was cut by 7 bases and J by 3 bases, with 16 bases left in between.

The chain links TRBV7-2 to TRBJ1-2; 7 bases fit TRBD1. There are 17 residues in the CDR3. Germline trimming cut 0 bases from V and 2 bases from J; bases unmatched to any gene: 9. The V gene's germline CDR1 is SGHTA and CDR2 FQGNSA. For the CDR3, the DNA is TGTGCCAGCAGCTTAGCGGGGGGACAGACATTCAACTATGGCTACACCTTC. Its translation: CASSLAGGQTFNYGYTF.

The chain carries TRBV9 and TRBJ1-6; no clear D gene. The V end lost 3 bases, the J end lost 10 bases, and 23 bases lay between the germline ends. This CDR3 is built from 17 residues. CDR1 is SGDLS and CDR2 is YYNGEE in the germline V gene. In nucleotides, the CDR3 is TGTGCCAGCAGCGCAGAAACCGGGAGTAAGGCACAATCACCCCTCCACTTT. It yields the protein CASSAETGSKAQSPLHF.

The chain joins TRBV4-3 to TRBJ1-2; TRBD1 aligns across 7 bases. The CDR3 is 15 amino acids. Trimming cost V 1 base and J 4 bases; bases outside gene matches: 6. Germline V gene lookup returns CDR1 LGHNA and CDR2 YSLEER. The CDR3 spells CASSQVPGGGYGYTF. In nucleotides, the CDR3 is TGCGCCAGCAGCCAAGTGCCAGGGGGAGGCTATGGCTACACCTTC.

The sample holds a few counts of this clone. The V gene is TRBV2, the J gene TRBJ1-5, with 7 bases aligning to TRBD1. In germline, CDR1 is SNHLY, CDR2 FYNNEI. Trimming at V came to 2 bases and at J to 6 bases, leaving 7 bases not matched to a gene. The CDR3 is made up of 15 amino acids. The CDR3 region has the DNA TGTGCCAGCAGTGAAAGACAGGGAGTAGTTCAGCCCCAGCATTTT. As protein: CASSERQGVVQPQHF.

This rearrangement joins TRBV5-8 to TRBJ1-1, with 10 positions matching TRBD1. The CDR3 consists of 18 residues. The V gene end was trimmed by 5 bases and the J gene end by 0 bases; junction bases not matched to a gene: 13. Germline CDR1 and CDR2: SGHTS and YDEGEE. The CDR3 here is CASRRDRGPAALNTEAFF. Written as DNA, the CDR3 is TGTGCCAGCAGGAGAGACAGGGGGCCGGCCGCTTTGAACACTGAAGCTTTCTTT.

In its sample, this clone was seen a few times. The chain couples TRBV30 to TRBJ2-7, with TRBD1 identical over 11 bases. The CDR3 sequence is 14 residues long. Germline V gene lookup returns CDR1 GTSNPN and CDR2 SVGIG (reference sequence). The ends lost 5 bases at V and 6 bases at J; junction bases unmatched: 9. For the CDR3, the DNA is TGTGCCTGGGGTCTCTTAGGACAGGGGGCCGAGCAGTACTTC. It codes for CAWGLLGQGAEQYF. Together with reference TRBV30 and TRBJ2-7, the CDR3 gives the full variable domain: SQTIHQWPATLVQPVGSPLSLECTVEGTSNPNLYWYRQAAGRGLQLLFYSVGIGQISSEVPQNLSASRPQDRQFILSSKKLLLSDSGFYLCAWGLLGQGAEQYFGPGTRLTVT.

In this sample, this clone turned up once. The chain carries TRBV5-1 and TRBJ1-1; no clear D. V lost 1 base to trimming and J lost 3 bases, with 7 bases between them. This CDR3 spans 13 amino acids. CDR1 is SGHRS, CDR2 YFSETQ, per germline. In DNA, the CDR3 is TGCGCCAGCAGCTTGACGGCATACACTGAAGCTTTCTTT. Translating gives CASSLTAYTEAFF. Full variable domain (missing parts from reference TRBV5-1 and TRBJ1-1): KAGVTQTPRYLIKTRGQQVTLSCSPISGHRSVSWYQQTPGQGLQFLFEYFSETQRNKGNFPGRFSGRQFSNSRSEMNVSTLELGDSALYLCASSLTAYTEAFFGQGTRLTVV.

This clone was recorded only once. The gene calls are TRBV7-6 and TRBJ1-1, with a possible D match to TRBD1 (6 bases). Between the trimmed V and J ends, which lost 5 bases and 8 bases, there was a span of 12 bases. CDR3 length equals 12 residues. The germline V gene has CDR1 SGHVS and CDR2 FNYEAQ. As DNA, the CDR3 is TGTGCCAGCAGCCCTTATAGGGGGGAAGCTTTCTTT. This codes for CASSPYRGEAFF.

A single count supports this clone. The V gene is TRBV7-2, the J gene TRBJ2-7; D is uncertain. The CDR3 has 14 amino acids. V shed 5 bases and J shed 0 bases, with 11 bases lying between them. Per the germline V gene, CDR1 is SGHTA and CDR2 is FQGNSA. CDR3 sequence: CASSRDGSSYEQYF. The DNA for the CDR3 is TGTGCCAGCAGCCGAGACGGCAGCTCCTACGAGCAGTACTTC.

The chain uses TRBV25-1 and TRBJ1-6, with TRBD1 matching over 9 bases. J was trimmed by 7 bases and V by 5 bases; bases with no gene match: 6. This CDR3 spans 15 amino acids. Germline V gives CDR1 MGHDK, CDR2 SYGVNS. In DNA, the CDR3 is TGTGCCAGCAGTTCGTGGGACAGGGCCAATTCACCCCTCCACTTT. As protein: CASSSWDRANSPLHF.

The chain combines TRBV5-1 with TRBJ1-4, with TRBD1 matching over 8 bases. Germline assignment: CDR1 SGHRS and CDR2 YFSETQ. The V segment lost 4 bases and the J segment 0 bases; nucleotides outside the gene matches: 2. This CDR3 is 15 amino acids long. The CDR3 DNA follows: TGCGCCAGCAGCGGACAGGGATCAACTAATGAAAAACTGTTTTTT. This gives the protein CASSGQGSTNEKLFF. The full variable domain, in which reference TRBV5-1 and TRBJ1-4 provide the parts outside the CDR3, is KAGVTQTPRYLIKTRGQQVTLSCSPISGHRSVSWYQQTPGQGLQFLFEYFSETQRNKGNFPGRFSGRQFSNSRSEMNVSTLELGDSALYLCASSGQGSTNEKLFFGSGTQLSVL.

The V gene is TRBV6-4, the J gene TRBJ1-6; perhaps TRBD1 as D (5 bases). The CDR3 sequence is 13 residues long. The germline gives CDR1 MRHNA, CDR2 SNTAGT. V lost 2 bases and J lost 8, with 7 bases in between. The CDR3 bases are TGTGCCAGCAGTGACCAGGGCGATTCACCCCTCCACTTT. It encodes CASSDQGDSPLHF.

This chain uses TRBV7-3 with TRBJ1-1; D gene ambiguous. V shed 1 base and J shed 1 base, with 4 bases lying between them. The germline gives CDR1 SGHTA, CDR2 FQGTGA. The CDR3 runs to 13 residues. The CDR3 protein is CASSLIPNTEAFF. DNA for the CDR3: TGTGCCAGCAGCTTAATTCCGAACACTGAAGCTTTCTTT. Supplemented by reference TRBV7-3 and TRBJ1-1, the full variable domain reads GAGVSQTPSNKVTEKGKYVELRCDPISGHTALYWYRQSLGQGPEFLIYFQGTGAADDSGLPNDRFFAVRPEGSVSTLKIQRTERGDSAVYLCASSLIPNTEAFFGQGTRLTVV.

This chain uses TRBV9 with TRBJ2-3; D is uncertain. V was clipped by 5 bases and J by 1 base, with 17 bases between them. Germline V gene sequence: CDR1 SGDLS, CDR2 YYNGEE. The CDR3 length is 16 residues. CDR3 nucleotides: TGTGCCAGCAGTTATATGACCCGGCTTGGCACAGATACGCAGTATTTT. Its protein is CASSYMTRLGTDTQYF.

This sequence joins TRBV7-2 and TRBJ2-7; 8 bases match TRBD2. Germline trimming cut 6 bases from V and 3 bases from J; bases unmatched to any gene: 7. Germline loops: CDR1 SGHTA, CDR2 FQGNSA. This CDR3 is built from 14 residues. The CDR3 DNA sequence: TGTGCCAGCAGTACAGCGGGAGTCCGCTACGAGCAGTACTTC. This translates into CASSTAGVRYEQYF.

V usage is TRBV27 and J usage is TRBJ2-5, with a possible D match to TRBD2 (6 bases). The J call may be in error: the DNA end matches TRBJ2-7 better. The germline gives CDR1 MNHEY, CDR2 SMNVEV (reference sequence). The CDR3 covers 14 residues. The CDR3 nucleotides are TGTGCCAGCAGGGGGTACGGGAGCTCCTACGAGCAGTACTTC. It is translated as CASRGYGSSYEQYF.

This chain links TRBV5-1 with TRBJ2-7; 11 bases align to TRBD2. With V trimmed by 0 bases and J by 5 bases, 7 bases remained unmatched. There are 16 residues in the CDR3. The V gene's germline CDR1 is SGHRS and CDR2 YFSETQ. CDR3 in amino acids: CASSLGASGRIHEQYF. Written as DNA, the CDR3 is TGCGCCAGCAGCTTGGGGGCTAGCGGGAGGATCCACGAGCAGTACTTC.

The chain combines TRBV7-6 with TRBJ2-3; TRBD2 might be the D (6 bases). The CDR3 has 14 residues. Germline V CDR1 and CDR2: SGHVS, FNYEAQ. V lost 7 bases to trimming and J lost 4 bases, with 15 bases between them. This CDR3 is CASNPTSFSDTQYF. The CDR3 DNA reads TGTGCCAGCAACCCGACTAGTTTTTCAGATACGCAGTATTTT.

The chain uses TRBV5-4 and TRBJ2-5; D remains ambiguous. V was shortened by 0 bases and J by 5 bases, with 5 bases between the two germline ends. Germline lookup yields CDR1 SGHNT and CDR2 YYREEE (reference sequence). This CDR3 is 12 amino acids long. This CDR3 reads CASSLARETQYF. CDR3 coding DNA: TGTGCCAGCAGCTTGGCCAGGGAGACCCAGTACTTC.

The CDR3 nucleotides read TGTGCCACCACCGCCCCCCAAGCTGGAAACACCATATATTTT. As protein: CATTAPQAGNTIYF. The rearrangement uses TRBV10-3 and TRBJ1-3; the D is unclear. The V gene's germline CDR1 is ENHRY and CDR2 SYGVKD. There are 14 residues in the CDR3. V dropped 10 bases and J dropped 2 bases, with 15 bases sitting between them.